This TCR beta chain was identified during a study of read filtering for tumor transcriptome and immune sequencing. Background on the study: Fewer than 10 patients were R-ISS I, about 16 were R-ISS II, more than five were R-ISS III.

The library was built from roughly 400 ng RNA with molecular barcoded adaptors for alpha/delta and beta/gamma chains. TCRdb ran MiXCR on the reads and lists one entry per CDR3 protein. The sample lists roughly 130,000 distinct CDR3 sequences; over 10% were seen once. Study outcomes and limitations: Approximately 80% of IR-seq clonotypes had one read, totaling roughly 3.5% of reads; RNA-seq: 74.6% and 44.6%. This fraction held mixed bone marrow immune cells after CD138-negative sorting.

This clonotype has a count of ten or more. Its target is not known. The ends were cut back, 1 base at V and 3 bases at J, with 7 bases in the middle. This CDR3 comprises 13 residues. CDR1 is SQVTM and CDR2 is ANQGSEA in the germline V gene. The clonotype was recovered from a donor older than 35 with multiple myeloma. V is TRBV29-1 and J is TRBJ2-1; D remains ambiguous. The sequencing input was a population of CD138-negative cells sorted from bone marrow. As DNA, the CDR3 is TGCAGCGTTGAAGCAACAGTCTACAATGAGCAGTTCTTC. It encodes CSVEATVYNEQFF.